This TCR beta chain was sequenced for a study of post-analysis software for immune sequencing data. This CDR3 comprises 12 residues. The germline V gene encodes CDR1 DFQATT and CDR2 SNEGSKA (reference sequence). Trimming took off 3 bases at V and 6 bases at J, with 12 bases between the two ends. A note on this clonotype: Its antigen is unidentified.

Study conclusions and caveats: Batch-mates among the samples co-clustered strongly by F measure. Roughly five TRBV segments were more frequent in patients than controls; TRBV5-6, TRBV5-1 and TRBV20-1 belonged to this group.

Libraries were made from TCR beta cDNA, and they carried unique molecular identifiers. From the PCR reads, TCRdb called clonotypes with MiXCR, one entry per CDR3 protein. The data hold hundreds of thousands of distinct CDR3 sequences, with 53% observed a single time. Sequenced input: blood. This chain joins TRBV20-1 and TRBJ2-7; D uncertain. The clonotype comes from a girl aged 5-17 years with multiple sclerosis. CDR3 coding DNA: TGCAGTGCTAGTTCTGTTGGAAGCGAGCAGTACTTC. Translating gives CSASSVGSEQYF.